Detailed here is one TCR beta chain. Its antigen is not known. The data were taken from a study of cytomegalovirus exposure and HLA in healthy donors. Study results and caveats: The majority of TCR sequences were rare, yet some public TCRs appeared in many donors. Later analysis demonstrated an association between a missense DCLRE1C variant and TCR beta V- and J-gene trimming. A prior analysis recorded that most TCR beta V segments were productive about 87% or about 30% of the time.

A multiplex PCR was run with 60 Vbeta primers and 13 Jbeta primers. Only in-frame clones appear in the TCRdb table, and some are missing; sequencing was by immunoSEQ multiplex PCR. Of around 130,000 clones listed, 75% are singletons. The sequence was collected from a woman aged 40-49 years in good health and CMV-seropositive. Material for sequencing was PBMCs.

Here the CDR3 DNA reads TGTGCCAGCAGTGAAGCGCAGGCAGTAGCTAACTATGGCTACACCTTC. Protein: CASSEAQAVANYGYTF. The chain carries TRBV2 and TRBJ1-2, with unresolved D. The CDR3 sequence is 16 residues long. The V and J ends lost 0 bases and 0 bases respectively, with 11 bases between them. The germline gives CDR1 SNHLY, CDR2 FYNNEI.